This T cell receptor beta chain emerged from a study of PD-1 blockade in classical Hodgkin lymphoma. Points from the study as a whole: When set against healthy donors, newly diagnosed patients were reported to show lower baseline TCR diversity. There remain no defined causes for the repertoire differences, which possibly reflect disease activity or prior therapy.

Method: immunoSEQ multiplex PCR; TCRdb's copy keeps in-frame clones and lacks some. The table has over 50,000 clones, around 90% seen once; the top ten hold roughly 8.1%. The V segment lost 4 bases and the J segment 1 base; nucleotides outside the gene matches: 1. There are 13 residues in the CDR3. CDR1 is MNHNS and CDR2 is SASEGT in the germline V gene. In regard to this clone: Its target is unknown.

The time point was: cycle 4 day 1 (C4D1), after less than 7 weeks of nivolumab. The patients all showed relapse after autologous stem cell transplantation, while their brentuximab vedotin exposure varied. Sequences were derived from peripheral blood mononuclear cells (PBMCs), sampled before the fourth cycle of nivolumab. The rearrangement joins TRBV6-1 to TRBJ2-7; 7 bases line up with TRBD1. This receptor was obtained from a human donor with classical Hodgkin lymphoma. CDR3 loop: CASSGQGSYEQYF. CDR3 in DNA: TGTGCCAGCAGTGGACAGGGATCCTACGAGCAGTACTTC.